What follows is one TCR beta chain and its context. The antigen is undetermined. The data originate from a study of cytomegalovirus exposure and HLA in healthy donors. Study-wide results and caveats: Despite most TCR sequences being rare, some public TCRs occurred in many donors. The CMV antigen specificity of a few CMV-associated chains was confirmed through in vitro analysis. A list of more than 150 TCR beta chains associated with cytomegalovirus was given. In a later analysis, first-cohort TCR clusters were found to tend to co-occur in the 90 to 150 validation repertoires.

CDR1 and CDR2 from the germline V gene are ENHRY and SYGVKD. This CDR3 comprises 16 residues. Trimming removed 10 bases from V and 4 bases from J; junction bases left unmatched: 16. The protocol was immunoSEQ multiplex PCR, while the TCRdb copy is restricted to in-frame clones and leaves out a portion. This sample has tens of thousands of clones, with roughly nine tenths found just once. The V call is TRBV10-3, the J call TRBJ2-7; 10 bases are a match to TRBD1. The sequence derives from a man between 18 and 35 years old in good health and CMV-seronegative. The sample was PBMCs. CDR3 DNA: TGTGCCACCCAATTTGGTGTGACAGGGGGCCGGTACGAGCAGTACTTC. Translating gives CATQFGVTGGRYEQYF.